This T cell receptor (beta chain) was captured by sequencing in a study of cytomegalovirus exposure and HLA in healthy donors. This CDR3 region has 13 residues. The J segment lost 5 bases and the V segment lost 3 bases, leaving 0 bases of the junction unmatched. Per the germline V gene, CDR1 is SGHTA and CDR2 is FQGTGA. In the PCR, 60 Vbeta and 13 Jbeta primers were used. The data were produced by immunoSEQ multiplex PCR, yet TCRdb's version contains in-frame clones alone and is incomplete. Of about 59,000 clones listed, about 80% are singletons. Donors consisted of healthy bone marrow donors. Points from the study as a whole: Researchers reported in a later analysis that a missense DCLRE1C variant was tied to TCR beta V- and J-gene trimming. An apparent linkage of common viral pathogens to several of the most significant clusters emerged in a later analysis. Donors belonging to an Asian-associated ancestry cluster reportedly showed fewer N-insertions in productive TCRs than the 666-donor mean, according to what a later analysis found.

A remark on this clone: The antigen is unknown.

This receptor was obtained from a woman aged 40-49 years in good health and CMV-seronegative. The chain employs TRBV7-3 and TRBJ1-1, with TRBD1 matching over 10 bases. Sequencing input: PBMCs. The CDR3 DNA follows: TGTGCCAGCAGCTTGGACAGGGGGACTGAAGCTTTCTTT. It yields the protein CASSLDRGTEAFF.